The text below deals with one TCR beta chain. Its target is unknown. Germline CDR1 reads MDHEN; CDR2 reads SYDVKM. The CDR3 sequence is 17 residues long. V shed 2 bases, J shed 7 bases, and the junction held 11 bases outside the gene matches. Data came from immunoSEQ multiplex PCR; TCRdb stores just in-frame clones and leaves some out. This sample has under 500,000 clones; around 92% occur once, and the top ten carry approximately 1.6%. The record originates from a study of Ad26.COV2.S vaccination and SARS-CoV-2 variants. Study-wide findings and caveats: Recipients of either vaccine or placebo displayed similar breadth of non-spike TCRs. Spike-specific TCR breadth was greater in vaccine than placebo recipients. Substantial post-vaccination breadth of spike-specific CD8+ and CD4+ T cell responses was reported.

The sample's treatment: 15 to 20 received Ad26.COV2.S at low or high dose, single or two shots; about 5 received placebo; per-sample allocation not given. Samples were taken on day 63 after the first vaccine or placebo injection. Based in Boston, the donor was an adult of 18-55 years. This TCR derives from a person between 18 and 65 years old who received the Ad26.COV2.S COVID-19 vaccine or a placebo. The sample in question was peripheral blood, obtained in a trial of Ad26.COV2.S vaccine versus placebo. The chain combines TRBV28 with TRBJ1-2, with 12 bases aligning to TRBD1. CDR3 in DNA: TGTGCCAGCAGTTTACCGGGACAGGGGGCCCTGTCCGGTGGCTACACCTTC. It codes for CASSLPGQGALSGGYTF.